The TCR beta chain described here comes from a study of shared clonotypes between healthy human individuals. General study results and limits: Sequencing depth was predicted to influence how clonotypes are shared among donors.

On this clone: Its antigen is currently unknown.

From germline, CDR1 is LGHNA and CDR2 YNFKEQ. Trimming stripped 4 bases from V and 4 bases from J, with 13 bases between. The CDR3 covers 14 residues. All the donors were Caucasian adults who lived in Nashville, Tennessee. The unsorted PBMC sample used ten immunoSEQ deep assay plates. This table comes from immunoSEQ multiplex PCR, and its TCRdb copy is limited to in-frame clones, with some not included. The repertoire holds around 500,000 clones, with roughly 83% as singletons. Input material: PBMCs. This TCR was recovered from a woman between 35 and 50 years old in good health. Some clones in this sample may be carry-over from other donors' samples. The rearrangement joins TRBV4-2 to TRBJ1-1, with D perhaps matching TRBD1 (6 bases). CDR3: CASSPGQRGTEAFF. The CDR3 DNA sequence: TGTGCCAGCAGCCCGGGACAAAGGGGCACTGAAGCTTTCTTT.